Below, 32 T cell receptor beta chains from the same sample are listed, as sequenced in a study of neurological immune-mediated disorders. From the 5' RACE reads, TCRdb called clonotypes with MiXCR, one entry per CDR3 protein. The sample has tens of thousands of distinct CDR3 sequences; over 9.5% are singletons. The sequencing input was PBMCs. These receptors were obtained from a woman aged 60-70 years with HTLV-1-associated myelopathy (HAM/TSP).

A note on this clonotype: A much larger clone differs from this one at a single base, so this may be a read error. The V and J genes are TRBV6-6 and TRBJ1-4, with 10 bases identical to TRBD1. Germline V gene sequence: CDR1 MNHNY, CDR2 SVGAGI (reference sequence). This CDR3 has 16 residues. The CDR3 reads CVSRPTPGTGDEKLFF. The CDR3 region has the DNA TGTGTCAGCAGACCTACTCCCGGGACAGGGGACGAAAAACTGTTTTTT.

This clonotype was observed many times. The chain recombines TRBV3-1 with TRBJ1-6; TRBD1 matches 9 bases. The CDR3 totals 14 residues. Per germline, CDR1 LGHDT and CDR2 YNNKEL (reference sequence). V lost 0 bases, J lost 9 bases, and 0 bases stayed unmatched. This chain's CDR3 is CASSQEQGASPLHF. The CDR3 DNA reads as TGTGCCAGCAGCCAAGAACAGGGGGCTTCACCCCTCCACTTT.

This clonotype was seen ten or more times. The rearrangement uses TRBV5-1 and TRBJ2-1; D is unclear. This CDR3 is built from 15 residues. The V gene lost 1 base and the J gene lost 0 bases, with 8 bases spanning the gap. Germline CDR1 SGHRS, CDR2 YFSETQ. The CDR3 is CASSLSLSSYNEQFF. In DNA, the CDR3 is TGCGCCAGCAGCTTGTCTCTGAGCTCCTACAATGAGCAGTTCTTC.

This clonotype has a handful of counts. This chain connects TRBV5-4 to TRBJ2-1; 7 nucleotides match TRBD2. This CDR3 has 13 amino acids. Trimming at V came to 0 bases and at J to 10 bases, leaving 4 bases not matched to a gene. Germline V gene sequence: CDR1 SGHNT, CDR2 YYREEE (reference sequence). The CDR3 loop is CASSLGGLGEQFF. The CDR3 DNA is TGTGCCAGCAGCTTGGGAGGACTAGGGGAGCAGTTCTTC.

At least ten counts were recorded for this clonotype. This sequence joins TRBV5-1 and TRBJ2-1; D is possibly TRBD2 (6 bases). The CDR3 loop spans 15 amino acids. Germline V gene data show CDR1 as SGHRS and CDR2 as YFSETQ. V was clipped by 4 bases and J by 4 bases, with 15 bases between them. The CDR3 loop reads CASSKDIGRYNEQFF. In nucleotides, the CDR3 is TGCGCCAGCAGCAAGGACATCGGGAGATACAATGAGCAGTTCTTC.

This clonotype has ten or more counts. The chain has TRBV20-1 and TRBJ2-1; no definite D call. This CDR3 has 12 amino acids. The V end lost 0 bases, the J end lost 3 bases, and 3 bases lay between the germline ends. Per the germline V gene, CDR1 is DFQATT and CDR2 is SNEGSKA (reference sequence). The CDR3, as DNA: TGCAGTGCTAGAGACTACTACAATGAGCAGTTCTTC. As protein: CSARDYYNEQFF.

This clonotype was counted ten times or more. This sequence joins TRBV5-6 and TRBJ2-7; 7 bases are a match to TRBD2. CDR3 length: 16 residues. V lost 1 base and J lost 5; bases outside the gene matches: 12. The germline gives CDR1 SGHDT, CDR2 YYEEEE. CDR3 bases: TGTGCCAGCAGCTTGCTATCGAAAGCGGGACCCGACGAGCAGTACTTC. Translating gives CASSLLSKAGPDEQYF.

This clonotype occurred many times. The rearrangement links TRBV12-5 to TRBJ2-1; TRBD1 might be the D (8 bases). Per germline, CDR1 LGHNT and CDR2 FRNRAP. The CDR3 contains 15 residues. Deletions cut 7 bases from V and 4 bases from J, with 17 bases between. This CDR3 is CASDQGASGYNEQFF. The CDR3 bases are TGTGCTAGTGACCAGGGGGCTAGCGGTTACAATGAGCAGTTCTTC. Complete variable domain (other parts from reference TRBV12-5 and TRBJ2-1): DARVTQTPRHKVTEMGQEVTMRCQPILGHNTVFWYRQTMMQGLELLAYFRNRAPLDDSGMPKDRFSAEMPDATLATLKIQPSEPRDSAVYFCASDQGASGYNEQFFGPGTRLTVL.

This clonotype was observed many times. The chain recombines TRBV7-2 with TRBJ2-1; 8 nucleotides align to TRBD2. There are 14 residues in the CDR3. The trim removed 5 bases at V and 7 bases at J, leaving 7 bases unmatched. Germline CDR1 is SGHTA and CDR2 is FQGNSA. Written as DNA, the CDR3 is TGTGCCAGCAGCAGAGCGGGAGTCGCGAATGAGCAGTTCTTC. It translates to CASSRAGVANEQFF.

This clonotype was picked up many times. This chain connects TRBV28 to TRBJ2-7; the D gene is possibly TRBD2 (5 bases). The CDR3 is 13 residues long. V lost 5 bases and J lost 1, with 9 bases in between. CDR1 and CDR2 (germline): MDHEN, SYDVKM. The CDR3 nucleotides are TGTGCCAGCAGTCGATGGGAGTCCTACGAGCAGTACTTC. Protein product: CASSRWESYEQYF.

This clonotype has at least ten counts. This chain connects TRBV12-3 or TRBV12-4 to TRBJ2-5; TRBD1 is a possible D gene (6 bases). The CDR3 runs 13 residues. V lost 4 bases and J 5 bases, leaving 11 bases between the germline ends. The CDR3 sequence: CASSYEDRETQYF. CDR3 nucleotide sequence: TGTGCCAGCAGTTATGAAGACAGGGAGACCCAGTACTTC.

At least ten counts were recorded for this clonotype. The chain recombines TRBV20-1 with TRBJ2-7; D perhaps matches TRBD2 (5 bases). The V gene's germline CDR1 is DFQATT and CDR2 SNEGSKA (reference sequence). This CDR3 region has 14 residues. V lost 3 bases to trimming and J lost 2 bases, with 14 bases between them. CDR3 in amino acids: CSARQWSGTYEQYF. DNA of the CDR3: TGCAGTGCTAGGCAGTGGAGCGGAACCTACGAGCAGTACTTC.

This clonotype was recorded at least ten times. The rearrangement links TRBV7-2 to TRBJ1-1, with 7 bases that match TRBD1. V trimming: 6 bases; J trimming: 4 bases; junction bases outside the gene matches: 8. Germline V gene data show CDR1 as SGHTA and CDR2 as FQGNSA. The CDR3 runs to 14 residues. For the CDR3, the DNA is TGTGCCAGCAGTTCCAGGGGGGGGGGCACTGAAGCTTTCTTT. Its translation: CASSSRGGGTEAFF.

This clonotype has ten or more counts. The chain combines TRBV20-1 with TRBJ2-7; 11 nucleotides match TRBD2. The CDR3 is made up of 15 amino acids. Per the germline V gene, CDR1 is DFQATT and CDR2 is SNEGSKA (reference sequence). V lost 0 bases to trimming and J lost 2 bases; unmatched junction nucleotides: 3. CDR3: CSARDGTSGAYEQYF. The CDR3 DNA is TGCAGTGCTAGAGATGGGACTAGCGGAGCCTACGAGCAGTACTTC.

This clonotype was detected ten times or more. The chain joins TRBV28 to TRBJ1-5, with D possibly TRBD1 on 5 matching bases. The length of the CDR3 is 15 residues. In germline, CDR1 is MDHEN, CDR2 SYDVKM. With 2 bases removed from V and 0 bases from J, the gap between germline ends came to 8 bases. The CDR3 sequence is CASSLGQGSNQPQHF. The CDR3 DNA follows: TGTGCCAGCAGTTTAGGTCAGGGTAGCAATCAGCCCCAGCATTTT.

This clonotype occurred many times. The chain combines TRBV2 with TRBJ2-2; a possible D gene is TRBD2 (5 bases). With 3 bases removed from V and 0 bases from J, the gap between germline ends came to 11 bases. Looked up from germline, CDR1 is SNHLY and CDR2 is FYNNEI. CDR3 length: 16 amino acids. CDR3 sequence reads: CASSEVGGPNTGELFF. In DNA form, the CDR3 reads TGTGCCAGCAGTGAGGTTGGCGGGCCGAACACCGGGGAGCTGTTTTTT.

This clonotype was seen repeatedly, ten times or more. The chain carries TRBV19 and TRBJ2-3; 7 bases are a match to TRBD2. This CDR3 spans 13 amino acids. With V trimmed by 6 bases and J by 4 bases, 4 bases remained unmatched. Germline CDR1 is LNHDA and CDR2 is SQIVND (reference sequence). In nucleotides, the CDR3 is TGTGCCAGTAGGGGCGGGGGAGCAGATACGCAGTATTTT. It specifies CASRGGGADTQYF.

In its sample, this clonotype was seen many times. The CDR3 loop reads CASSEGEREKLFF. Written as DNA, the CDR3 is TGTGCCAGCAGTGAAGGGGAGAGGGAAAAACTGTTTTTT. The J gene is TRBJ1-4, the V gene TRBV2; no clear D gene. This CDR3 region has 13 residues. V gave up 1 base and J gave up 8 bases, with 8 bases separating them. The germline gives CDR1 SNHLY, CDR2 FYNNEI. Variable domain in full (rest from reference TRBV2 and TRBJ1-4): EPEVTQTPSHQVTQMGQEVILRCVPISNHLYFYWYRQILGQKVEFLVSFYNNEISEKSEIFDDQFSVERPDGSNFTLKIRSTKLEDSAMYFCASSEGEREKLFFGSGTQLSVL.

The chain couples TRBV5-1 to TRBJ2-2; D might be TRBD1 (6 bases). The CDR3 covers 14 residues. V was trimmed by 4 bases and J by 3 bases, leaving 10 bases between them. CDR1 and CDR2 (germline): SGHRS, YFSETQ. CDR3 loop: CASSRDTYTGELFF. The CDR3 DNA reads TGCGCCAGCAGCCGGGACACTTACACCGGGGAGCTGTTTTTT.

This clonotype showed up many times. The chain links TRBV3-1 to TRBJ2-2; D not certain. Deletions cut 1 base from V and 3 bases from J, with 3 bases between. CDR1 and CDR2 from the germline V gene are LGHDT and YNNKEL (reference sequence). This CDR3 contains 13 residues. CDR3 sequence: CASSQVHTGELFF. In DNA form, the CDR3 reads TGTGCCAGCAGCCAAGTGCACACCGGGGAGCTGTTTTTT.

This clonotype has at least ten counts. The V call is TRBV7-9, the J call TRBJ2-7, with unresolved D. The V gene lost 0 bases and the J gene lost 4 bases, with 10 bases spanning the gap. The CDR3 has 14 amino acids. CDR1 and CDR2 (germline): SEHNR, FQNEAQ (reference sequence). The CDR3 sequence: CASSLAALGYEQYF. Written as DNA, the CDR3 is TGTGCCAGCAGCTTAGCCGCTCTCGGTTACGAGCAGTACTTC.

This clonotype came up many times. The chain joins TRBV3-1 to TRBJ2-7, with D perhaps TRBD1 (6 bases). CDR1 and CDR2 (germline): LGHDT, YNNKEL (reference sequence). This CDR3 region has 15 residues. V lost 3 bases and J lost 5, with 17 bases in between. The CDR3: CASSHALVRGHEQYF. The CDR3 DNA is TGTGCCAGCAGCCACGCCCTCGTCAGGGGCCACGAGCAGTACTTC.

Notes on this clonotype: The conserved phenylalanine or tryptophan is not found at the CDR3 terminus, so this likely reflects a read error. The V call is TRBV28, the J call TRBJ2-5; D is perhaps TRBD1 or TRBD2 (6 bases each). Trimming left V 8 bases short and J 5 bases short, with 24 bases between. The CDR3 loop spans 16 amino acids. Per germline, CDR1 MDHEN and CDR2 SYDVKM. CDR3 in DNA: TGTGCCAGCCAACTTTATACAGGGTCAGGAGGGGAGACCCAGTACTGC. It specifies CASQLYTGSGGETQYC.

The chain is built from TRBV28 and TRBJ2-5, with 7 nucleotides matching TRBD1. The ends lost 3 bases at V and 6 bases at J; junction bases unmatched: 10. There are 15 residues in the CDR3. CDR1 and CDR2 from the germline V gene are MDHEN and SYDVKM. CDR3 loop: CASSLGQWAKKTQYF. CDR3 DNA: TGTGCCAGCAGTTTGGGACAGTGGGCGAAAAAGACCCAGTACTTC.

This clonotype showed up many times. The CDR3 loop is CASRGQAGSSGNTIYF. The CDR3 DNA sequence: TGTGCCAGCAGGGGACAGGCGGGAAGCTCTGGAAACACCATATATTTT. The chain couples TRBV12-3 or TRBV12-4 to TRBJ1-3, with 8 bases that match TRBD1. The junction had 7 bases not matched to a gene; V was cut back by 6 bases and J by 0 bases. This CDR3 spans 16 amino acids.

This clonotype was seen repeatedly, ten times or more. The V gene is TRBV11-1, the J gene TRBJ1-1; D remains unclear. This CDR3 is 14 amino acids long. Germline-derived CDR1 and CDR2 are SGHAT and FQDESV (reference sequence). The germline V and J ends were trimmed by 5 bases and 0 bases, with 10 bases remaining between them. The CDR3 DNA is TGTGCCAGCAGCCAAACGGACCTGAACACTGAAGCTTTCTTT. This gives the protein CASSQTDLNTEAFF.

The chain employs TRBV6-1 and TRBJ2-1, with D possibly matching TRBD2 (6 bases). This CDR3 has 14 amino acids. Germline-derived CDR1 and CDR2 are MNHNS and SASEGT. V was pared by 6 bases and J by 5 bases, with 14 bases between. The CDR3 spells CASRSHSGDNEQFF. CDR3 in DNA: TGTGCCAGCAGGAGCCATAGCGGAGACAATGAGCAGTTCTTC.

In this sample, this clonotype turned up many times. The rearrangement uses TRBV5-6 and TRBJ1-1; tentatively, D is TRBD1 (5 bases). The CDR3 consists of 13 residues. Germline V gives CDR1 SGHDT, CDR2 YYEEEE. V lost 2 bases and J lost 1, with 6 bases in between. Here the CDR3 DNA reads TGTGCCAGCAGCTTACAGGAGAACACTGAAGCTTTCTTT. The encoded protein is CASSLQENTEAFF. Full variable domain (rest looked up from reference TRBV5-6 and TRBJ1-1): DAGVTQSPTHLIKTRGQQVTLRCSPKSGHDTVSWYQQALGQGPQFIFQYYEEEERQRGNFPDRFSGHQFPNYSSELNVNALLLGDSALYLCASSLQENTEAFFGQGTRLTVV.

This clonotype occurred many times. The rearrangement links TRBV20-1 to TRBJ2-5, with unresolved D. The V gene lost 2 bases and the J gene lost 5 bases, with 15 bases spanning the gap. This CDR3 has 14 residues. Germline V gene sequence: CDR1 DFQATT, CDR2 SNEGSKA (reference sequence). The CDR3 here is CSARPPGMGETQYF. As DNA, the CDR3 is TGCAGTGCTAGACCTCCGGGTATGGGGGAGACCCAGTACTTC.

In this sample, this clonotype turned up many times. This chain joins TRBV12-3 or TRBV12-4 and TRBJ2-1, with a possible D match to TRBD2 (6 bases). The V and J ends lost 5 bases and 12 bases respectively, with 14 bases between them. This CDR3 comprises 12 residues. The CDR3 nucleotides are TGTGCCAGCAGTCCGGGACCGCGGGGGCAGTTCTTC. It yields the protein CASSPGPRGQFF.

This clonotype has ten or more counts. The chain joins TRBV4-2 to TRBJ2-7; 12 nucleotides agree with TRBD1. The junction had 12 bases not matched to a gene; V was cut back by 0 bases and J by 0 bases. This CDR3 is built from 20 residues. Germline V gene data show CDR1 as LGHNA and CDR2 as YNFKEQ. CDR3 DNA sequence: TGTGCCAGCAGCCAAGAAGCGCTTGGGACAGGGGGCTCCAGCTCCTACGAGCAGTACTTC. Translated: CASSQEALGTGGSSSYEQYF.

This clonotype was seen ten or more times. The genes are TRBV6-5 and TRBJ2-2, with 11 bases lining up with TRBD2. Germline CDR1 MNHEY, CDR2 SVGAGI. The CDR3 covers 16 residues. Germline trimming cut 6 bases from V and 1 base from J; bases unmatched to any gene: 4. CDR3 sequence: CASRSLAGGNTGELFF. CDR3 coding DNA: TGTGCCAGCAGGTCTCTAGCGGGGGGGAACACCGGGGAGCTGTTTTTT.